The source of this T cell receptor (beta chain) is a study of PD-L1 blockade in urothelial cancer. Study information: The researchers analyzed blood 3 weeks (second dose) and 6 weeks after treatment start.

The time point: pretreatment peripheral blood. Here immunoSEQ multiplex PCR was the method, and the copy in TCRdb shows in-frame clones only, minus some. The table records 43,000 or so clones, more than 75% of them present only once. The CDR3 spans 14 residues. Trimming cost V 6 bases and J 5 bases; bases outside gene matches: 7. CDR1 and CDR2 from the germline V gene are LNHDA and SQIVND (reference sequence). The rearrangement links TRBV19 to TRBJ2-1; 7 bases match TRBD1. The receptor's source is a man in his 60s with urothelial cancer. Sequences were derived from PBMCs, sampled around atezolizumab (anti-PD-L1) treatment. CDR3 residues: CASSRQGPHNEQFF. The CDR3 nucleotides read TGTGCCAGTAGCCGACAGGGACCCCACAATGAGCAGTTCTTC.